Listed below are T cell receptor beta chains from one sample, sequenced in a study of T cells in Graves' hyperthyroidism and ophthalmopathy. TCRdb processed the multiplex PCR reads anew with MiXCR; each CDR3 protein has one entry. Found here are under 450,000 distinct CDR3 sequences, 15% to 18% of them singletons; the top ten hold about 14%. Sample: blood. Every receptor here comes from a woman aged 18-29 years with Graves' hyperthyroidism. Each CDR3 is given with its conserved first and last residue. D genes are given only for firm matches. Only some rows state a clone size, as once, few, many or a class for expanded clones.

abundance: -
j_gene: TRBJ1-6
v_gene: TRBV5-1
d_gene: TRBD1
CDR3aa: CASSLVGQGFSPLHF
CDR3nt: TGCGCCAGCAGCTTGGTGGGACAGGGTTTTTCACCCCTCCACTTT

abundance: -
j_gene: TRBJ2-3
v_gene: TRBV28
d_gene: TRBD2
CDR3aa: CASSLLPTSAADTQYF
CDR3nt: TGTGCCAGCAGTTTATTACCGACTAGCGCAGCAGATACGCAGTATTTT

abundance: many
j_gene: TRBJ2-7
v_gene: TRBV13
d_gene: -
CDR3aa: CASSPVGVHEQYF
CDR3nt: TGTGCCAGCAGCCCTGTGGGGGTACACGAGCAGTACTTC

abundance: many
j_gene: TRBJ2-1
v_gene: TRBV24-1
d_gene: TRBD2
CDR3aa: CATAQSGTRSNEQFF
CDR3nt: TGTGCCACCGCCCAGTCCGGGACTAGAAGCAATGAGCAGTTCTTC

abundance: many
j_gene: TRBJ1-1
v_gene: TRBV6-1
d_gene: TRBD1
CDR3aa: CASSITAGWTGSTEAFF
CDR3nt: TGTGCCAGCAGCATCACGGCAGGCTGGACAGGGAGCACTGAAGCTTTCTTT

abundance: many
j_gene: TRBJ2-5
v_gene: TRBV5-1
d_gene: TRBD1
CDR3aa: CASSFSRDSLQETQYF
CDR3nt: TGCGCCAGCAGCTTTTCTAGGGACAGCCTCCAAGAGACCCAGTACTTC

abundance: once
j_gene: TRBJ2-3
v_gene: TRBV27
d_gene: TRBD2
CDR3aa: CASSDRLLAGPVYGDTDTQYF
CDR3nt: TGTGCCAGCAGTGACAGGTTACTAGCGGGACCGGTGTATGGAGACACAGATACGCAGTATTTT

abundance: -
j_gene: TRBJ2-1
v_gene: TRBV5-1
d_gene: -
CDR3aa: CASRAGPEQYNEQFF
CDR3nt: TGCGCCAGCAGGGCAGGGCCGGAGCAATACAATGAGCAGTTCTTC

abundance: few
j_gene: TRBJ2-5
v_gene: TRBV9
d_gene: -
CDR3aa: CASSVEGFETQYF
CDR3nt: TGTGCCAGCAGCGTAGAGGGATTTGAGACCCAGTACTTC

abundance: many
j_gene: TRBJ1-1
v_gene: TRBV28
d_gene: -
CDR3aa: CASSFPAPNTEAFF
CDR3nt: TGTGCCAGCAGTTTTCCGGCGCCGAACACTGAAGCTTTCTTT

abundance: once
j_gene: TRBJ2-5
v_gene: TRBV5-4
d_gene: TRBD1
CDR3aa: CASSLAQGRQETQYF
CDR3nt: TGTGCCAGCAGCTTGGCACAGGGGCGTCAAGAGACCCAGTACTTC

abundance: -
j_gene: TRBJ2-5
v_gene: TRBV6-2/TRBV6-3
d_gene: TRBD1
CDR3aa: CASSSPPTGPQETQYF
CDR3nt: TGTGCCAGCAGTTCTCCCCCGACAGGGCCCCAAGAGACCCAGTACTTC

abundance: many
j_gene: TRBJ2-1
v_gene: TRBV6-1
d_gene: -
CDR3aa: CASSPTGPRYNEQFF
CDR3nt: TGTGCCAGCAGCCCGACTGGACCGCGCTACAATGAGCAGTTCTTC

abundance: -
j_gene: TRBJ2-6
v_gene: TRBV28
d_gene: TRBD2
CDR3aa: CASSSRLAGGLSGANVLTF
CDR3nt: TGTGCCAGCAGTTCACGACTAGCGGGAGGGCTCTCTGGGGCCAACGTCCTGACTTTC

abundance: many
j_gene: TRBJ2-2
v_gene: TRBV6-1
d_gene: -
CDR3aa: CASSGSPNTGELFF
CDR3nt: TGTGCCAGCAGCGGGAGTCCGAACACCGGGGAGCTGTTTTTT

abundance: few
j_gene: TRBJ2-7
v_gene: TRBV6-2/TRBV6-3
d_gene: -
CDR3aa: CASSYLGPYEQYF
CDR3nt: TGTGCCAGCAGTTACTTGGGACCCTACGAGCAGTACTTC

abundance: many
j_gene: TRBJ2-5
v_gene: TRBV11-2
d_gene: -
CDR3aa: CASSLFRQSYRETQYF
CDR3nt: TGTGCCAGCAGCTTGTTTCGACAGTCTTATCGAGAGACCCAGTACTTC

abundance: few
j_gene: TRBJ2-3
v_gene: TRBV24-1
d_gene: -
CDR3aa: CATSEPSLTDTQYF
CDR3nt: TGTGCCACCAGTGAGCCTAGTCTCACAGATACGCAGTATTTT

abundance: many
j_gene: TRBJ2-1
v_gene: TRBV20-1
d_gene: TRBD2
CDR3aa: CSASSRLANEQFF
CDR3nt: TGCAGTGCTAGCTCGCGACTAGCCAATGAGCAGTTCTTC

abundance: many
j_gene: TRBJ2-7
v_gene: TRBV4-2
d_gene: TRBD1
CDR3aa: CASSPTGSEQYF
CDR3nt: TGTGCCAGCAGCCCGACAGGGTCCGAGCAGTACTTC

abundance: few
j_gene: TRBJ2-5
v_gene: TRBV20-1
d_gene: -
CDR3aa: CSARTQGQETQYF
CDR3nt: TGCAGTGCTAGAACACAGGGCCAAGAGACCCAGTACTTC

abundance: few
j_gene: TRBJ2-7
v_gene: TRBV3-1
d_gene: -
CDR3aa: CASSQDSPGSEQYF
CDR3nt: TGTGCCAGCAGCCAAGATTCTCCAGGGAGCGAGCAGTACTTC

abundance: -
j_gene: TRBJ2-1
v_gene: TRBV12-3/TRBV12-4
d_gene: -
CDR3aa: CASSLPTGVYNEQFF
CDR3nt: TGTGCCAGCAGTTTACCGACGGGCGTCTACAATGAGCAGTTCTTC

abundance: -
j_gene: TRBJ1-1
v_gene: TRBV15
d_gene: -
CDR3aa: CATSRVPRDTEAFF
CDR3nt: TGTGCCACCAGCAGAGTCCCCCGGGACACTGAAGCTTTCTTT

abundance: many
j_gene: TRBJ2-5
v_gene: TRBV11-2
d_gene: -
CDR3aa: CASSLVETQYF
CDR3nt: TGTGCCAGCAGCTTAGTGGAGACCCAGTACTTC

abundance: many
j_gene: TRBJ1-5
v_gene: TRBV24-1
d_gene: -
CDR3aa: CATSSPGRSSNQPQHF
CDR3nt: TGTGCCACCTCCTCCCCGGGACGGTCTAGCAATCAGCCCCAGCATTTT

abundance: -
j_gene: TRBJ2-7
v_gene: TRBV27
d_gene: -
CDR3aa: CASSFQNRAGYEQYF
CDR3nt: TGTGCCAGCAGTTTTCAGAACAGGGCGGGGTACGAGCAGTACTTC

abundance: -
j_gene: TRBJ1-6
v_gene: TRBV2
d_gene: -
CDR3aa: CASSAEGGVNSPLHF
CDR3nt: TGTGCCAGCAGTGCGGAGGGAGGGGTTAATTCACCCCTCCACTTT

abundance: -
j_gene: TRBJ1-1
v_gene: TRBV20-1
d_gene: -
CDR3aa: CSARVQIMNTEAFF
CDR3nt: TGCAGTGCTAGAGTTCAGATTATGAACACTGAAGCTTTCTTT

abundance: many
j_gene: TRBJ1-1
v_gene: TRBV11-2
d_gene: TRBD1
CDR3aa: CASSRTPGGQNTEAFF
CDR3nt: TGTGCCAGCAGCCGGACCCCAGGGGGCCAGAACACTGAAGCTTTCTTT

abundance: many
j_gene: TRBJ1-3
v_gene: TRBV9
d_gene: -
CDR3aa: CASSVDWSSGNTIYF
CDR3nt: TGTGCCAGCAGCGTGGACTGGAGCTCTGGAAACACCATATATTTT

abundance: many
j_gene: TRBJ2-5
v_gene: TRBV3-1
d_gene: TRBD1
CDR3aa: CASSWTGSGETQYF
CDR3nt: TGTGCCAGCAGCTGGACAGGTTCAGGAGAGACCCAGTACTTC

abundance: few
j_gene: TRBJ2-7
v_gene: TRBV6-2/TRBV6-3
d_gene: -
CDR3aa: CASRRQEGPYEQYF
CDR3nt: TGTGCCAGCAGACGACAGGAAGGTCCCTACGAGCAGTACTTC

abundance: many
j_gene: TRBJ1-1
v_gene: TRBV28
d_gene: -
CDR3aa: CASRWGLGTEAFF
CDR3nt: TGTGCCAGCAGGTGGGGGCTAGGAACTGAAGCTTTCTTT

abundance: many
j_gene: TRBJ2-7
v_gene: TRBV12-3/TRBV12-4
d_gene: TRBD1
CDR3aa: CASSRSGQLISYEQYF
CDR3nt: TGTGCCAGCAGTCGCTCGGGACAGCTGATCTCCTACGAGCAGTACTTC

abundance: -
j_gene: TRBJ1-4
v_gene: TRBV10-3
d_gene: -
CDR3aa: CAVARGSNEKLFF
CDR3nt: TGTGCCGTCGCTCGTGGGTCTAATGAAAAACTGTTTTTT

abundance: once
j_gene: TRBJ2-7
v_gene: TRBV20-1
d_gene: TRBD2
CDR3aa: CSAWTSGMEQYF
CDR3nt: TGCAGTGCTTGGACTAGCGGGATGGAGCAGTACTTC

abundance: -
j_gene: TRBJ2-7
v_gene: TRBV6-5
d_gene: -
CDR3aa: CASSYSTVPDEQYF
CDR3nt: TGTGCCAGCAGTTACTCGACAGTACCCGACGAGCAGTACTTC

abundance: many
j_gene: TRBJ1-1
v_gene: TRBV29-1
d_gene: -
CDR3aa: CSVEGTYRAAEAFF
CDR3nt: TGCAGCGTTGAAGGGACCTATCGAGCGGCTGAAGCTTTCTTT

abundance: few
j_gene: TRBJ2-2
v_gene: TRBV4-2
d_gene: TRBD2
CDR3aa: CASSQDLGGTANTGELFF
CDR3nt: TGTGCCAGCAGCCAAGATCTCGGGGGGACCGCGAACACCGGGGAGCTGTTTTTT

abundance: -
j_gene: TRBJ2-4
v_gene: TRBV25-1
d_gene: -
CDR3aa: CASSESSWGGIAKNIQYF
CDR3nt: TGTGCCAGCAGTGAATCAAGTTGGGGCGGCATAGCCAAAAACATTCAGTACTTC

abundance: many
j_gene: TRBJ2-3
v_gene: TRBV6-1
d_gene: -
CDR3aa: CASSDRQRYSTDTQYF
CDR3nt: TGTGCCAGCAGTGACCGACAGCGATACAGCACAGATACGCAGTATTTT

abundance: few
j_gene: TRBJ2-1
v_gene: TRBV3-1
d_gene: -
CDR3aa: CASSQVSIDEQFF
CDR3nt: TGTGCCAGCAGCCAAGTCAGTATAGATGAGCAGTTCTTC

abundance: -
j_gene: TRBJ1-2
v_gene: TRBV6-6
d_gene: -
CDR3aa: CASSYPPTARGYTF
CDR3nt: TGTGCCAGCAGTTACCCCCCCACCGCTCGGGGCTACACCTTC

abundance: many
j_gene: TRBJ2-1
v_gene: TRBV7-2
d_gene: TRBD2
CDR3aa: CASSSHPGLGHNEQFF
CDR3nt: TGTGCCAGCAGCTCCCACCCGGGACTAGGGCACAATGAGCAGTTCTTC

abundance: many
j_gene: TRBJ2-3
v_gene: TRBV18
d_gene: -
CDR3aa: CASSPLGFTDTQYF
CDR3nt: TGTGCCAGCTCACCACTAGGGTTCACAGATACGCAGTATTTT

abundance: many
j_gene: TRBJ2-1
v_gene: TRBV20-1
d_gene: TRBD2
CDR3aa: CSAVSGLAGGDEQFF
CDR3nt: TGCAGTGCTGTCTCGGGACTAGCGGGAGGGGATGAGCAGTTCTTC

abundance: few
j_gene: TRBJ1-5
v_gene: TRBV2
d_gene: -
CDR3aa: CASGEYSNQPQHF
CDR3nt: TGTGCCAGCGGTGAGTATAGCAATCAGCCCCAGCATTTT

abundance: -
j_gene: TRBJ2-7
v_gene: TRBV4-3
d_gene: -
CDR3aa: CASSQEGRGKQYF
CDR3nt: TGCGCCAGCAGCCAAGAGGGACGGGGCAAGCAGTACTTC